Presented here are 32 T cell receptor beta chains from one specimen sequenced in a study of Ad26.COV2.S vaccination and SARS-CoV-2 variants. The repertoire was sequenced with immunoSEQ multiplex PCR; TCRdb's copy has only in-frame clones and lacks some. The sample contains around 240,000 clones, around nine tenths of which appear only once. Treatment defined: roughly 19 received Ad26.COV2.S at low or high dose, single or two shots; 5 received placebo; per-sample allocation not given. At day 63 after the first vaccine or placebo injection, samples were drawn. The sequenced sample was peripheral blood, obtained in a trial of Ad26.COV2.S vaccine versus placebo. Source of these receptors: a person aged 18 to 65 who received the Ad26.COV2.S COVID-19 vaccine or a placebo.

The chain is built from TRBV30 and TRBJ2-1, with 9 bases fitting TRBD1. Germline CDR1 GTSNPN, CDR2 SVGIG (reference sequence). Germline trimming cut 1 base from V and 4 bases from J; bases unmatched to any gene: 5. The CDR3 contains 15 residues. CDR3 DNA sequence: TGTGCCTGGAGTGGAGGACAGGGGTTTTACAATGAGCAGTTCTTC. Protein sequence: CAWSGGQGFYNEQFF.

This clone was seen a single time. The genes are TRBV5-8 and TRBJ2-5, with D hard to call. The germline V and J ends were trimmed by 0 bases and 5 bases, with 5 bases remaining between them. The germline gives CDR1 SGHTS, CDR2 YDEGEE. This CDR3 comprises 12 residues. CDR3 sequence: CASSLGYETQYF. The CDR3, as DNA: TGTGCCAGCAGCTTGGGGTACGAGACCCAGTACTTC.

The chain couples TRBV7-6 to TRBJ1-6; D gene ambiguous. The CDR3 totals 15 residues. The V and J ends lost 2 bases and 6 bases respectively, with 11 bases between them. Germline values: CDR1 SGHVS, CDR2 FNYEAQ. CDR3 coding DNA: TGTGCCAGCAGCTTACAAGAAGGTCGTAATTCACCCCTCCACTTT. It yields the protein CASSLQEGRNSPLHF.

This clone showed up just a few times. The rearrangement uses TRBV18 and TRBJ1-3; TRBD1 might be the D (5 bases). CDR3 length: 16 amino acids. The germline V gene encodes CDR1 KGHSH and CDR2 LQKENI. Trimming took 4 bases from V and 0 from J, leaving 13 bases between them. CDR3 sequence reads: CASSLREGISGNTIYF. As DNA, the CDR3 is TGTGCCAGCTCACTGAGAGAGGGGATCTCTGGAAACACCATATATTTT.

V usage is TRBV18 and J usage is TRBJ2-3; tentative D call: TRBD2 (6 bases). CDR1 is KGHSH and CDR2 is LQKENI in the germline V gene. The length of the CDR3 is 17 residues. V was pared by 2 bases and J by 6 bases, with 21 bases between. CDR3 sequence: CASSPRAIGAGPDTQYF. The CDR3, as DNA: TGTGCCAGCTCACCAAGGGCCATTGGAGCGGGCCCCGATACGCAGTATTTT.

Note on this clone: Additional DNA sequences in this sample encode the identical CDR3. The chain joins TRBV3-1 (or the pseudogene TRBV3-2) to TRBJ1-1; 8 nucleotides line up with TRBD1. CDR3 length equals 14 residues. The V gene's germline CDR1 is LGHDT and CDR2 YNNKEL (reference sequence). V trimming: 5 bases; J trimming: 5 bases; junction bases outside the gene matches: 7. CDR3: CASSSGQGGTEAFF. CDR3 bases: TGTGCCAGCAGCTCTGGACAGGGAGGGACTGAAGCTTTCTTT.

This chain uses TRBV7-9 with TRBJ2-3; D is uncertain. Germline CDR1 and CDR2: SEHNR and FQNEAQ (reference sequence). This CDR3 spans 13 amino acids. V lost 4 bases and J lost 6, with 11 bases in between. The CDR3 loop reads CASSYNPGDTQYF. Here the CDR3 DNA reads TGTGCCAGCAGCTACAACCCCGGCGATACGCAGTATTTT. The complete variable domain, with remaining parts taken from reference TRBV7-9 and TRBJ2-3, reads DTGVSQNPRHKITKRGQNVTFRCDPISEHNRLYWYRQTLGQGPEFLTYFQNEAQLEKSRLLSDRFSAERPKGSFSTLEIQRTEQGDSAMYLCASSYNPGDTQYFGPGTRLTVL.

V gene TRBV5-1 combines with J gene TRBJ2-7; 9 positions match TRBD2. With 6 bases clipped from V and 6 bases from J, the junction kept 10 bases outside the gene matches. This CDR3 spans 14 amino acids. Germline V lookup: CDR1 SGHRS, CDR2 YFSETQ. The CDR3 region is CASNPTSGNLEQYF. CDR3 DNA: TGCGCCAGCAACCCGACTAGCGGTAACCTCGAGCAGTACTTC.

This clone appeared once. The chain uses TRBV12-3 or TRBV12-4 and TRBJ2-1; no clear D gene. Trimming pared 6 bases from V and 8 bases from J, leaving 8 bases between. This CDR3 is built from 11 residues. The CDR3 protein is CASSQGDEQFF. CDR3 DNA sequence: TGTGCCAGCAGCCAAGGTGATGAGCAGTTCTTC.

The chain carries TRBV24-1 and TRBJ2-1; 9 positions agree with TRBD1. CDR1 is KGHDR, CDR2 SFDVKD, per germline. V gave up 1 base and J gave up 5 bases; unmatched junction bases: 8. The CDR3 is 17 amino acids. DNA of the CDR3: TGTGCCACCAGTGATTTACCCCGGGACAGGGCGAACAATGAGCAGTTCTTC. This gives the protein CATSDLPRDRANNEQFF.

The rearrangement uses TRBV7-3 and TRBJ2-1; 14 positions match TRBD2. CDR3 length: 16 residues. Germline loops: CDR1 SGHTA, CDR2 FQGTGA. The J segment lost 7 bases and the V segment lost 5 bases, leaving 7 bases of the junction unmatched. The DNA of the CDR3 is TGTGCCAGCAGCACCCGGACTAGCGGGGGGCCAAATGAGCAGTTCTTC. Translated: CASSTRTSGGPNEQFF.

This chain uses TRBV10-3 with TRBJ1-1; D perhaps matches TRBD1 (5 bases). Germline loops: CDR1 ENHRY, CDR2 SYGVKD. The CDR3 covers 15 residues. Trimming removed 2 bases from V and 3 bases from J, with 13 bases in between. CDR3: CAISEGGREYTEAFF. CDR3 nucleotides: TGTGCCATCAGTGAGGGTGGCAGGGAATACACTGAAGCTTTCTTT.

This clone was detected only once. The CDR3 region has the DNA TGTGCCAGTAGCAGCTCAGGGAGTTTGACCGGGGAGCTGTTTTTT. Encoded protein: CASSSSGSLTGELFF. The chain carries TRBV19 and TRBJ2-2; D may be TRBD1 or TRBD2 (5 bases each). V was pared by 6 bases and J by 5 bases, with 16 bases between. This CDR3 spans 15 amino acids. CDR1 and CDR2 (germline): LNHDA, SQIVND (reference sequence).

This chain links TRBV24-1 with TRBJ2-7; a weak D match, TRBD1 (6 bases). Trimming removed 1 base at V and 0 bases at J, with 21 bases between. Per the germline V gene, CDR1 is KGHDR and CDR2 is SFDVKD. The CDR3 loop spans 19 amino acids. CDR3 bases: TGTGCCACCAGTGATTTAATAAACTCCGGGACACCGAGCTCCTACGAGCAGTACTTC. This encodes CATSDLINSGTPSSYEQYF.

The chain carries TRBV3-1 (or the pseudogene TRBV3-2) and TRBJ2-5; D unclear. This CDR3 has 12 residues. Trimming cost V 1 base and J 5 bases, with 5 bases left between them. From germline, CDR1 is LGHDT and CDR2 YNNKEL (reference sequence). The CDR3 sequence: CASSQGWETQYF. CDR3 DNA sequence: TGTGCCAGCAGCCAAGGGTGGGAGACCCAGTACTTC.

The chain couples TRBV29-1 to TRBJ1-1, with D unresolved. Germline CDR1 reads SQVTM; CDR2 reads ANQGSEA. Trimming took 6 bases from V and 5 from J, leaving 13 bases between them. The CDR3 consists of 12 residues. The CDR3, as DNA: TGCAGCGTGGACGACGAGAGGACTGAAGCTTTCTTT. Translation: CSVDDERTEAFF.

The sample holds one count of this clone. The chain recombines TRBV28 with TRBJ1-4, with D possibly matching TRBD1 (6 bases). Trimming shortened V by 4 bases and J by 0 bases, and 15 bases separated the two germline ends. Germline assignment: CDR1 MDHEN and CDR2 SYDVKM. CDR3 length: 17 amino acids. The CDR3 spells CASSSRDITATNEKLFF. CDR3 in DNA: TGTGCCAGCAGTTCCAGGGACATCACCGCAACTAATGAAAAACTGTTTTTT.

This sequence joins TRBV6-1 and TRBJ1-1; D is ambiguous. Germline V gives CDR1 MNHNS, CDR2 SASEGT. V was trimmed by 0 bases and J by 6 bases, leaving 8 bases between them. The CDR3 loop spans 13 amino acids. The CDR3 nucleotides are TGTGCCAGCAGTGAAGCACGGGGAGCTGAAGCTTTCTTT. It codes for CASSEARGAEAFF.

This clone was observed a handful of times. The chain uses TRBV7-2 and TRBJ1-5, with a weak D call TRBD1 (5 bases). V lost 5 bases and J 0 bases, leaving 11 bases between the germline ends. Germline lookup yields CDR1 SGHTA and CDR2 FQGNSA. This CDR3 comprises 15 residues. CDR3 nucleotide sequence: TGTGCCAGCAGCAACGAGGGACTTAGCAATCAGCCCCAGCATTTT. Protein: CASSNEGLSNQPQHF. Full variable domain (outside the CDR3, taken from reference TRBV7-2 and TRBJ1-5): GAGVSQSPSNKVTEKGKDVELRCDPISGHTALYWYRQSLGQGLEFLIYFQGNSAPDKSGLPSDRFSAERTGGSVSTLTIQRTQQEDSAVYLCASSNEGLSNQPQHFGDGTRLSIL.

This clone was seen once. At one end the junction does not follow the germline gene, possibly because of a read error. At the DNA level, this CDR3 is encoded by other sequences in the same sample as well. This chain joins TRBV6-5 and TRBJ1-6, with D possibly TRBD1 on 6 matching bases. From germline, CDR1 is MNHEY and CDR2 SVGAGI. This CDR3 contains 14 residues. The CDR3 DNA sequence: TGTGCCAGCAGTTACCCGGGACAAAATTCACCCCTCCATTTT. Translated, it gives CASSYPGQNSPLHF.

The gene calls are TRBV18 and TRBJ1-1; D not resolved. V shed 3 bases and J shed 5 bases, with 16 bases lying between them. The germline V gene has CDR1 KGHSH and CDR2 LQKENI. The CDR3 has 15 amino acids. As DNA, the CDR3 is TGTGCCAGCTCACCGGGCCCCGACGGCGGTACTGAAGCTTTCTTT. This translates into CASSPGPDGGTEAFF.

The chain employs TRBV13 and TRBJ1-1; no clear D. CDR1 is PRHDT, CDR2 FYEKMQ, per germline (reference sequence). This CDR3 comprises 15 residues. The V gene lost 2 bases and the J gene lost 1 base, with 11 bases spanning the gap. CDR3 coding DNA: TGTGCCAGCAGCTTATTCCTCCGGGGGAACACTGAAGCTTTCTTT. Protein sequence: CASSLFLRGNTEAFF.

The chain has TRBV5-5 and TRBJ2-5, with TRBD1 identical over 7 bases. Trimming removed 0 bases from V and 4 bases from J; junction bases left unmatched: 12. Per germline, CDR1 SGHKS and CDR2 YYEKEE (reference sequence). The CDR3 has 17 residues. The CDR3 spells CASSLDVGTAQRETQYF. CDR3 DNA sequence: TGTGCCAGCAGCTTGGATGTCGGGACAGCCCAGAGAGAGACCCAGTACTTC.

The rearrangement uses TRBV4-1 and TRBJ2-4; 7 positions match TRBD2. After removal of 1 base from V and 0 bases from J, the junction contained 3 bases not matched to a gene. The germline V gene has CDR1 MGHRA and CDR2 YSYEKL. The CDR3 has 16 amino acids. The CDR3 region has the DNA TGCGCCAGCAGCCAAGGAGCGGGGCTAGCCAAAAACATTCAGTACTTC. Amino acid sequence: CASSQGAGLAKNIQYF.

The genes are TRBV4-3 and TRBJ1-5, with 10 bases that match TRBD1. After removal of 0 bases from V and 0 bases from J, the junction contained 8 bases not matched to a gene. Looked up from germline, CDR1 is LGHNA and CDR2 is YSLEER. There are 19 residues in the CDR3. This CDR3 is CASSQDLGQGGFSNQPQHF. In DNA, the CDR3 is TGCGCCAGCAGCCAAGATCTCGGACAGGGGGGTTTTAGCAATCAGCCCCAGCATTTT.

With respect to this clone: One end of the junction does not line up with germline, which may come from a read error. This sequence joins TRBV28 and TRBJ1-5, with 7 bases that match TRBD1. The germline CDR1 and CDR2 sequences are MDHEN and SYDVKM. The CDR3 spans 16 residues. The CDR3 coding sequence is TGTGCCTCACGGAATTCTAACAGGGGTAGCTATCAGCCCCAGCATTTT. It yields the protein CASRNSNRGSYQPQHF.

This clone came up a few times. The V call is TRBV7-2, the J call TRBJ1-3; D ambiguous. Germline lookup yields CDR1 SGHTA and CDR2 FQGNSA. The CDR3 contains 15 residues. V was cut by 6 bases and J by 0 bases, with 12 bases left in between. CDR3 in amino acids: CASSPDVASGNTIYF. DNA of the CDR3: TGTGCCAGCAGTCCGGACGTCGCCTCTGGAAACACCATATATTTT.

The genes are TRBV19 and TRBJ2-2, with a possible D match to TRBD1 (6 bases). V dropped 6 bases and J dropped 7 bases, with 21 bases sitting between them. The CDR3 loop spans 16 amino acids. Germline V gene lookup returns CDR1 LNHDA and CDR2 SQIVND (reference sequence). The CDR3 DNA reads as TGTGCCAGTAGACGGACAGAGGCAAATTTTGTCGGGGAGCTGTTTTTT. Protein sequence: CASRRTEANFVGELFF.

J is TRBJ1-6 and V is TRBV18; D perhaps matches TRBD1 (5 bases). Germline CDR1 and CDR2: KGHSH and LQKENI. There are 15 residues in the CDR3. Trimming pared 2 bases from V and 5 bases from J, leaving 10 bases between. The CDR3 nucleotides read TGTGCCAGCTCACCAGGACACTCAGATAATTCACCCCTCCACTTT. Translating it yields CASSPGHSDNSPLHF.

The rearrangement links TRBV27 to TRBJ1-5; 7 positions match TRBD1. The CDR3 spans 14 residues. V dropped 5 bases and J dropped 5; count of bases not matched to a gene: 6. Germline CDR1 MNHEY, CDR2 SMNVEV (reference sequence). CDR3 in amino acids: CASSHRDRDQPQHF. The CDR3 DNA reads as TGTGCCAGCAGTCACCGGGACAGAGATCAGCCCCAGCATTTT.

The J gene is TRBJ2-1, the V gene TRBV14; 7 bases agree with TRBD1. J gave up 8 bases and V 3 bases, and 16 bases lay outside the gene matches. CDR1 and CDR2 from the germline V gene are SGHDN and FVKESK. The CDR3 totals 17 residues. DNA for the CDR3: TGTGCCAGCAGCCATCTCCCAGGGGGATCCCTAATGGATGAGCAGTTCTTC. Residues: CASSHLPGGSLMDEQFF.

The chain links TRBV12-3 or TRBV12-4 to TRBJ1-6; D unclear. The CDR3 runs to 12 residues. Trimming took 5 bases from V and 9 from J, leaving 8 bases between them. CDR3 amino acids: CASSPLGSPLHF. CDR3 bases: TGTGCCAGCAGTCCCTTAGGTTCACCCCTCCACTTT.